This T cell receptor (beta chain) emerged from a study of somatic mutations in cytotoxic T cells in rheumatoid arthritis. In the study overall: Some V beta antibody-stained T-cell populations were flow-sorted at nearly 100% purity, including V beta1+ cells sequenced for TCRB. Study-level points and caveats: A largest CD8+ clone above 20% of CD8+ cells occurred in about an eighth of the 65 patients. It was in rheumatoid arthritis patients, but not in healthy controls, that CD8+ clonality increased with age.

Repertoires were generated with immunoSEQ multiplex PCR, while TCRdb's copy carries only in-frame clones and drops some. Of just over 30,000 clones in the sample, 75% to 90% were seen once. Of note for this clone: Its antigen is still unknown. Other DNA sequences of this sample code for an identical CDR3.

Sequencing input: CD8+ T cells sorted from blood. This TCR derives from an adult with rheumatoid arthritis.

The CDR3 reads CASSQGTSGDYNEQFF. The CDR3 region has the DNA TGCGCCAGCAGCCAAGGGACTAGCGGGGATTACAATGAGCAGTTCTTC. The chain joins TRBV4-3 to TRBJ2-1, with 12 bases that match TRBD2. The germline CDR1 and CDR2 sequences are LGHNA and YSLEER. The length of the CDR3 is 16 residues. V lost 1 base, J lost 4 bases, and 2 bases stayed unmatched.